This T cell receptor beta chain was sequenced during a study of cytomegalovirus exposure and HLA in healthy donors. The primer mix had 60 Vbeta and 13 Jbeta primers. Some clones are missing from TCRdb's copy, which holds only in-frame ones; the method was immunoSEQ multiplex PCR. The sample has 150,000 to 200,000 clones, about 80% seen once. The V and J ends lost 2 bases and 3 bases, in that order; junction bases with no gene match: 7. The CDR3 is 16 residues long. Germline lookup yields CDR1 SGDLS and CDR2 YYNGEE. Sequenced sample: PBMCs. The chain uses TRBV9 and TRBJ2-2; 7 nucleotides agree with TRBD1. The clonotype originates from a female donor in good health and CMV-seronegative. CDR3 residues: CASSVVQGFDTGELFF. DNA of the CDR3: TGTGCCAGCAGCGTCGTACAGGGGTTTGACACCGGGGAGCTGTTTTTT. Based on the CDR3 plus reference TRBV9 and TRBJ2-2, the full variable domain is DSGVTQTPKHLITATGQRVTLRCSPRSGDLSVYWYQQSLDQGLQFLIQYYNGEERAKGNILERFSAQQFPDLHSELNLSSLELGDSALYFCASSVVQGFDTGELFFGEGSRLTVL.